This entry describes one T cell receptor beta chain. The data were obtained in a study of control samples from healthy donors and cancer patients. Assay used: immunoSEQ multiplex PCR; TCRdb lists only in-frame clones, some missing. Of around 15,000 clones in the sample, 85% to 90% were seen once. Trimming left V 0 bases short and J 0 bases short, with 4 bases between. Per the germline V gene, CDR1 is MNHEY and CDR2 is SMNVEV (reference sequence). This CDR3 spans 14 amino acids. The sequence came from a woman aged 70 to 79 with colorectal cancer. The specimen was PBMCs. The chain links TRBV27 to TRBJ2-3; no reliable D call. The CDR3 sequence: CASSLSFSTDTQYF. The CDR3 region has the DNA TGTGCCAGCAGTTTATCCTTTAGCACAGATACGCAGTATTTT.